Listed below are T cell receptor beta chains from one sample, sequenced in a study of T cell repertoires in cytomegalovirus infection. TCRdb reprocessed the reads with MiXCR, giving one entry per CDR3 protein. Among some 100,000 distinct CDR3 sequences listed, about 25% were seen once. Sequencing used CD8+ T cells from PBMCs. All receptors derive from a human donor in good health (CMV status not recorded). Some clones in this sample may be carry-over from other donors' samples. The CDR3 runs from the conserved cysteine through the conserved F or W. D genes are given only for firm matches. Rows give clone size only sometimes, using once, few, many, or a class for an expanded clone.

V	size	J	D	CDR3	DNA
TRBV4-1	many	TRBJ2-7	.	CASSQEVPYEQYF	TGCGCCAGCAGCCAAGAAGTGCCCTACGAGCAGTACTTC
TRBV24-1	few	TRBJ2-1	TRBD1	CATSDSEGGGYNEQFF	TGTGCCACCAGTGATTCTGAAGGGGGCGGATACAATGAGCAGTTCTTC
TRBV20-1	.	TRBJ1-1	.	CQVRGGTEAFF	TGCCAAGTGCGGGGGGGGACTGAAGCTTTCTTT
TRBV15	many	TRBJ1-1	TRBD1	CATSRDRETGVNTEAFF	TGTGCCACCAGCAGAGATCGGGAGACAGGGGTGAACACTGAAGCTTTCTTT
TRBV7-6	many	TRBJ2-7	TRBD2	CASSPTRTSGYYEQYF	TGTGCCAGCAGCCCAACCCGGACTAGCGGGTACTACGAGCAGTACTTC
TRBV12-3/TRBV12-4	many	TRBJ2-7	.	CASSESYEQYF	TGTGCCAGCAGTGAGTCCTACGAGCAGTACTTC
TRBV6-1	many	TRBJ2-6	.	CASSLSSSGANVLTF	TGTGCCAGCAGTCTGAGCTCATCTGGGGCCAACGTCCTGACTTTC
TRBV5-5	.	TRBJ2-2	.	CASSSDPLRENTGELFF	TGTGCCAGCAGCTCCGACCCCCTAAGGGAGAACACCGGGGAGCTGTTTTTT
TRBV7-2	many	TRBJ2-7	.	CASSLDTSYYEQYF	TGTGCCAGCAGCTTAGACACTAGCTACTACGAGCAGTACTTC
TRBV28	few	TRBJ1-5	TRBD1	CASSSTGGVQPQHF	TGTGCCAGCAGCTCTACAGGGGGCGTCCAGCCCCAGCATTTT
TRBV7-2	few	TRBJ2-1	.	CASSLAEYNEQFF	TGTGCCAGCAGCTTAGCTGAATACAATGAGCAGTTCTTC
TRBV7-9	few	TRBJ2-7	.	CASSSNQDWRYEQYF	TGTGCCAGCAGCTCAAACCAGGACTGGAGATACGAGCAGTACTTC
TRBV28	few	TRBJ1-1	.	CASSLAGSISEAFF	TGTGCCAGCAGTTTAGCAGGGTCGATATCTGAAGCTTTCTTT
TRBV6-2/TRBV6-3	few	TRBJ1-1	.	CASSQTGTEAFF	TGTGCCAGCAGCCAAACAGGGACTGAAGCTTTCTTT
TRBV7-2	many	TRBJ1-5	.	CASSLAVGQPQHF	TGTGCCAGCAGCTTAGCCGTTGGTCAGCCCCAGCATTTT
TRBV5-4	few	TRBJ2-1	TRBD2	CASSPGLENSYNEQFF	TGTGCCAGCAGCCCCGGACTAGAGAACTCCTACAATGAGCAGTTCTTC
TRBV27	few	TRBJ1-2	.	CASSLSGGGSYGYTF	TGTGCCAGCAGTTTATCTGGGGGAGGTTCCTATGGCTACACCTTC
TRBV6-2/TRBV6-3	many	TRBJ1-1	.	CASNLKPSGHAAFF	TGTGCCAGCAACCTAAAGCCCTCGGGACATGCAGCTTTCTTT
TRBV7-6	many	TRBJ1-1	TRBD1	CASSPGRQGIYTEAFF	TGTGCCAGCAGCCCGGGACGACAGGGTATCTACACTGAAGCTTTCTTT
TRBV30	many	TRBJ2-2	.	CAWSVGTLVGELFF	TGTGCCTGGAGTGTCGGGACCCTTGTTGGGGAGCTGTTTTTT
TRBV20-1	.	TRBJ2-6	.	CSAGDTSSGANVLTF	TGCAGTGCTGGGGACACTAGCTCTGGGGCCAACGTCCTGACTTTC
TRBV4-3	.	TRBJ2-2	TRBD2	CASSPREGNTGELFF	TGCGCCAGCAGCCCCCGGGAGGGGAACACCGGGGAGCTGTTTTTT
TRBV6-2/TRBV6-3	.	TRBJ2-5	.	CASSYAAKETQYF	TGTGCCAGCAGTTACGCGGCCAAAGAGACCCAGTACTTC
TRBV28	few	TRBJ1-2	TRBD1	CASSRDREVDYGYTF	TGTGCCAGCAGTCGGGACAGGGAGGTGGACTATGGCTACACCTTC
TRBV7-6	many	TRBJ2-7	TRBD1	CASSHRTGDEQYF	TGTGCCAGCAGCCACAGGACAGGCGACGAGCAGTACTTC
TRBV7-6	many	TRBJ2-7	.	CASSLTGLNEQYF	TGTGCCAGCAGCTTAACGGGGCTCAACGAGCAGTACTTC
TRBV4-3	few	TRBJ2-3	.	CASSQERAADTQYF	TGCGCCAGCAGCCAAGAGAGGGCTGCAGATACGCAGTATTTT
TRBV19	few	TRBJ1-2	.	CATRLVWQAAGYTF	TGTGCCACCCGATTGGTGTGGCAGGCAGCTGGCTACACCTTC
TRBV11-2	.	TRBJ2-1	TRBD2	CASSLMLAGESEQFF	TGTGCCAGCAGCTTAATGCTAGCGGGAGAGAGTGAGCAGTTCTTC
TRBV28	few	TRBJ2-6	.	CATRGSGANVLTF	TGTGCAACGAGGGGTTCTGGGGCCAACGTCCTGACTTTC
TRBV4-3	many	TRBJ2-1	.	CASSQGGLSGAPNEQFF	TGCGCCAGCAGCCAAGGAGGTCTGTCGGGGGCTCCCAATGAGCAGTTCTTC
TRBV7-9	.	TRBJ2-1	.	CASSLGAVTYNEQFF	TGTGCCAGCAGCTTAGGGGCTGTCACCTACAATGAGCAGTTCTTC
TRBV12-3/TRBV12-4	many	TRBJ1-2	.	CASSLLGQGQDYGYTF	TGTGCCAGCAGTTTACTAGGGCAGGGGCAGGACTATGGCTACACCTTC
TRBV19	.	TRBJ2-2	.	CASSIPAGATGELFF	TGTGCCAGTAGTATCCCTGCTGGGGCCACCGGGGAGCTGTTTTTT
TRBV28	few	TRBJ2-5	.	CASSLLAGRQETQYF	TGTGCCAGCAGTTTACTTGCGGGGCGACAAGAGACCCAGTACTTC